The 13 T cell receptor beta chains presented below share a single source sample, sequenced in a study of shared clonotypes between healthy human individuals. Data came from immunoSEQ multiplex PCR; TCRdb stores just in-frame clones and leaves some out. The table lists approximately 1.5 million clones, around 98.5% of them singletons, with about 0.35% in the top ten. The sample was naive CD4+ T cells sorted from blood. The subset was: CD45RA+ positively selected. The receptors here all came from a man aged 25-45 years in good health.

V usage is TRBV29-1 and J usage is TRBJ1-2; 7 bases match TRBD1. There are 16 residues in the CDR3. V lost 7 bases to trimming and J lost 0 bases; unmatched junction nucleotides: 14. Germline V gene data show CDR1 as SQVTM and CDR2 as ANQGSEA. CDR3 in amino acids: CSEAPFPGQTNYGYTF. As DNA, the CDR3 is TGCAGCGAAGCCCCCTTTCCGGGACAGACTAACTATGGCTACACCTTC.

The DNA of the CDR3 is TGTGCCAGCAGCTTAGAGGGAGGGGGAGGAAGGCAGTACTTC. It yields the protein CASSLEGGGGRQYF. The J gene is TRBJ2-7, the V gene TRBV7-2, with a possible D match to TRBD2 (7 bases). Germline lookup yields CDR1 SGHTA and CDR2 FQGNSA. V was shortened by 1 base and J by 9 bases, with 16 bases between the two germline ends. The CDR3 sequence is 14 residues long. The complete variable domain, with remaining parts taken from reference TRBV7-2 and TRBJ2-7, reads GAGVSQSPSNKVTEKGKDVELRCDPISGHTALYWYRQSLGQGLEFLIYFQGNSAPDKSGLPSDRFSAERTGGSVSTLTIQRTQQEDSAVYLCASSLEGGGGRQYFGPGTRLTVT.

The V gene is TRBV7-9, the J gene TRBJ2-3; a weak D match, TRBD2 (6 bases). The CDR3 runs to 14 residues. Germline lookup yields CDR1 SEHNR and CDR2 FQNEAQ (reference sequence). Trimming pared 5 bases from V and 3 bases from J, leaving 12 bases between. The CDR3 reads CASSPRGNTDTQYF. Here the CDR3 DNA reads TGTGCCAGCAGCCCTCGCGGGAATACAGATACGCAGTATTTT.

This chain joins TRBV5-4 and TRBJ2-1; 7 bases agree with TRBD1. After removal of 7 bases from V and 4 bases from J, the junction contained 11 bases not matched to a gene. Germline-derived CDR1 and CDR2 are SGHNT and YYREEE (reference sequence). The CDR3 is 15 amino acids. The CDR3 loop reads CASAWSGTAYNEQFF. The CDR3 nucleotides are TGTGCCAGCGCTTGGTCCGGGACAGCTTACAATGAGCAGTTCTTC.

The chain employs TRBV18 and TRBJ1-4, with 8 nucleotides matching TRBD1. The junction had 7 bases not matched to a gene; V was cut back by 1 base and J by 3 bases. The germline V gene has CDR1 KGHSH and CDR2 LQKENI. This CDR3 comprises 17 residues. The DNA of the CDR3 is TGTGCCAGCTCACCACTTTCAGGGGGCGCTTCTAATGAAAAACTGTTTTTT. Encoded protein: CASSPLSGGASNEKLFF.

The chain is built from TRBV29-1 and TRBJ2-2; no clear D. The CDR3 totals 15 residues. Germline CDR1 and CDR2: SQVTM and ANQGSEA. With 4 bases removed from V and 3 bases from J, the gap between germline ends came to 15 bases. As DNA, the CDR3 is TGCAGCGTTGGTAGACGAGGTTTCGACACCGGGGAGCTGTTTTTT. It is translated as CSVGRRGFDTGELFF.

The genes are TRBV7-6 and TRBJ2-3; 7 bases are a match to TRBD2. This CDR3 is 17 amino acids long. Germline CDR1 and CDR2: SGHVS and FNYEAQ. The ends lost 5 bases at V and 0 bases at J; junction bases unmatched: 11. In DNA, the CDR3 is TGTGCCAGCAGCCAATGGGCGGCGGGAGTGAGCACAGATACGCAGTATTTT. Translation: CASSQWAAGVSTDTQYF.

CDR3 in DNA: TGTGCCATCAGTTCTAGGACTAGCCCATACTACGAGCAGTACTTC. It encodes CAISSRTSPYYEQYF. The chain recombines TRBV10-3 with TRBJ2-7; 8 nucleotides agree with TRBD2. The CDR3 sequence is 15 residues long. The J segment lost 3 bases and the V segment lost 5 bases, leaving 9 bases of the junction unmatched. Germline V gene sequence: CDR1 ENHRY, CDR2 SYGVKD.

Concerning this clone itself: This specimen includes other DNA sequences encoding the same CDR3. This chain uses TRBV5-1 with TRBJ2-2; 15 bases fit TRBD2. This CDR3 region has 18 residues. Trimming took 2 bases from V and 2 from J; bases not matched to a gene: 4. The germline V gene has CDR1 SGHRS and CDR2 YFSETQ. CDR3 in amino acids: CASSFGLAGGRNTGELFF. The CDR3 DNA is TGCGCCAGCAGCTTTGGACTAGCGGGAGGGCGAAACACCGGGGAGCTGTTTTTT. The full variable domain, in which reference TRBV5-1 and TRBJ2-2 provide the parts outside the CDR3, is KAGVTQTPRYLIKTRGQQVTLSCSPISGHRSVSWYQQTPGQGLQFLFEYFSETQRNKGNFPGRFSGRQFSNSRSEMNVSTLELGDSALYLCASSFGLAGGRNTGELFFGEGSRLTVL.

The rearrangement uses TRBV6-6 and TRBJ2-7; D is possibly TRBD2 (6 bases). Germline CDR1 MNHNY, CDR2 SVGAGI (reference sequence). This CDR3 is 15 amino acids long. V lost 2 bases to trimming and J lost 2 bases, with 13 bases between them. CDR3 amino acids: CASSYGRDLPYEQYF. In DNA, the CDR3 is TGTGCCAGCAGTTACGGGCGGGACCTTCCCTACGAGCAGTACTTC.

V usage is TRBV5-4 and J usage is TRBJ1-5; D remains unclear. Germline V gene data show CDR1 as SGHNT and CDR2 as YYREEE (reference sequence). The CDR3 length is 13 residues. Between the trimmed V and J ends, which lost 5 bases and 4 bases, there was a span of 10 bases. CDR3 sequence reads: CASSQDGNQPQHF. The CDR3 DNA reads as TGTGCCAGCAGTCAGGACGGGAATCAGCCCCAGCATTTT.

J is TRBJ2-7 and V is TRBV6-4; 13 bases map to TRBD2. Germline values: CDR1 MRHNA, CDR2 SNTAGT. The CDR3 consists of 19 residues. V lost 8 bases and J lost 4; bases outside the gene matches: 20. This CDR3 is CASQKTSTSGRLSLYEQYF. CDR3 bases: TGTGCCAGCCAAAAAACTTCGACTAGCGGGAGGCTTAGTCTATACGAGCAGTACTTC.

This sequence joins TRBV6-5 and TRBJ2-5; 7 positions agree with TRBD1. The germline V gene encodes CDR1 MNHEY and CDR2 SVGAGI. The CDR3 is made up of 16 amino acids. V was pared by 2 bases and J by 2 bases, with 8 bases of the junction left unmatched. In DNA form, the CDR3 reads TGTGCCAGCAGTTACAGGTTAGGACAGGTACAAGAGACCCAGTACTTC. Protein sequence: CASSYRLGQVQETQYF.